Described below is a single T cell receptor (beta chain) sequence and its context. Its target antigen remains unknown. No qualities accompany the bases; no much larger clone lies one base away. These data are taken from a study of cytomegalovirus exposure and HLA in healthy donors (TCRdb year 2017). Regarding the research as a whole: An earlier analysis of approximately 640 of the donors reported about 290 Gb of sequence data and 120 million or so unique TCR beta sequences from about 200 million T cells. To predict cytomegalovirus infection status, the study brought together high-throughput TCR immunosequencing, statistical association of individual TCRs with disease status, and machine learning. Among about 360 genotyped donors of the cohort, an average of about 240,000 unique TCR beta nucleotide sequences were sequenced per donor, roughly 20% of them non-productive. The number of donors typed differed by locus, with about 629-630 for A, B, C, DRB1 and DQB1, 522 for DQA1, 600 to 610 for DPA1, and under 490 for DPB1. Along with the roughly 670-subject first cohort, a separate validation cohort of over 90 different subjects was used. Of the roughly 400 genotyped donors, 65% to 90% were placed in the genetic ancestry cluster associated with self-reported Caucasian donors. Donor age, sex, ethnicity and CMV serostatus were collected together with the repertoire data. Using immunosequencing, the study profiled T cell repertoires from some 670 subjects and related those repertoires to cytomegalovirus serostatus. An early release that covered about 600 HLA-typed donors contained approximately 300 gigabases of sequencing data and tens of millions of unique TCR sequences. A later analysis re-examined previously published TCR beta repertoires from just over 650 donors and added high-resolution HLA genotyping to investigate patterns of TCR occurrence. An earlier analysis of 587 of the donors used high-throughput TCR beta sequencing to judge whether each TCR beta V gene segment behaved as functional or pseudogenic. All discovery cohort repertoires had been generated on a single sequencing platform. HLA typing covered class I and class II loci at four-digit resolution. Rather than using new phenotypic data, the later analysis identified candidate immune exposures from TCR beta sequences and from how often those sequences occurred across donors. Genome-wide SNP genotypes for about 65% of the 666 donors were used in a later genetic analysis, which treated that subset as a discovery cohort. Roughly five DR-DQ haplotypes were handled as single units for association and clustering because linkage in the cohort was strong. The study aimed to test whether cataloging public T cell receptors could reveal signatures of past pathogen exposure.

To prepare the library, the immunoSEQ multiplex PCR assay was applied. The multiplex PCR relied on a mix of 60 forward primers for TCR Vbeta segments and 13 reverse primers for TCR Jbeta segments. A multiplex PCR assay on genomic DNA amplified the CDR3 region of rearranged TCR beta genes. On the Illumina HiSeq System, the amplified TCR beta libraries were sequenced as 87-base-pair reads. The authors' pipeline ran thus. A later analysis counted about 80 million unique TCR beta chains across the 550 to 700 repertoires, and around 9.9 million of these chains were shared by at least two donors. To remove PCR and sequencing errors, raw reads were error-corrected and collapsed into unique sequences using a nearest-neighbor algorithm that merged closely related sequences. CDR3 sequences were aligned to IMGT reference sequences to assign V, D and J gene segments. For a sequence to be retained, a match of at least six nucleotides was required to both a V gene segment and a J gene segment. Rearrangements were classified as productive when the CDR3 lacked stop codons and remained in frame with V and J, and all other rearrangements were classified as non-productive. Following IMGT convention, CDR3 was defined as the stretch from the second conserved V-encoded cysteine up to the conserved J-encoded phenylalanine. Sequences without an unambiguous match to a single V gene segment were excluded from the earlier analysis of about 600 of the donors. An earlier analysis of several hundred of the donors called V segments functional above 56.7% productive rearrangements and segregating when the between-donor standard deviation exceeded 5%. A statistical classification framework was built for diagnosing cytomegalovirus status from the catalog of TCR beta chain sequences. A later analysis assigned V and J genes by comparing TCR nucleotide sequences with IMGT/GENE-DB human TR gene sequences. The TCRdist pipeline was used in a later analysis to assign CDR3 sequences and most-parsimonious VDJ recombination scenarios. In a later analysis, each TCR beta chain was defined by its CDR3 amino acid sequence together with its V-gene family, and reads lacking a unique V-gene family were excluded. A later analysis removed roughly 590 highly shared, low-generation-probability nucleotide sequences to deal with suspected cross-contamination and a sequencing artifact. In a later analysis, a clonal expansion index was calculated for each public chain from normalized within-repertoire ranks of inferred template counts. In a later analysis, generation probabilities were computed using a VDJ recombination model fitted to out-of-frame rearrangements, and the results were checked against IGoR. Hypergeometric tests were used in a later analysis to score TCR-TCR, TCR-HLA and TCR-CMV co-occurrence, with a repertoire-size bias correction applied to the TCR pairs. To estimate false discovery rates, a later analysis permuted the HLA or CMV assignments 20 times. A later analysis grouped co-occurring TCRs with DBSCAN, adding TCRdist sequence similarity when clustering within HLA-allele-positive subsets. Repertoires with fewer than 30,000 or more than 120,000 public chains, plus five repertoires with anomalous nucleotide sharing, were excluded from co-occurrence clustering. The immuneACCESS repertoire file appears here via TCRdb, limited to in-frame rearrangements. These files lack a portion of the clones; in checked studies, under half of the deficit traces to unresolved V genes, and the cause of the others is not known. The V and J calls and clone size come from that table; D and trimming were worked out from the DNA. For this sample the table gives some 51,000 clones, of which about 67% were detected only once. The ten largest clones represent less than 45% of the sample.

A distance of 16 bases separates the germline ends of V and J, which lose 11 bases and 4 bases respectively. The CDR3 covers 13 residues, taking in both the cysteine and the phenylalanine. The entry retains the CDR3 DNA only, 39 bases that are in frame from base 1. Via the germline V gene, CDR1 is MRHNA and CDR2 SNTAGT. Overall results and qualifications from the work: When HLA alleles, especially DR and DQ, strongly co-occurred, TCR associations were difficult to assign to individual alleles. Across donors, most TCR sequences were observed very rarely, whereas some public TCRs were present in many individuals. Cytomegalovirus status was reported to be diagnosed by the classifier with high specificity and sensitivity in both the original and validation cohorts. Because HLA typing was unavailable for some donors at each locus, only the typed subset was used in association tests. In a later analysis, HLA-associated TCR beta chains showed more clonal expansion and lower generation probabilities than non-associated chains that were equally common. The sequencing pipeline was judged likely to have produced a cluster of highly shared sequence variants as a technical artifact. In a later analysis, some 18,000 TCR beta sequences were associated with specific HLA alleles at a false discovery rate of 0.05. Sequencing depth was assumed to be roughly uniform across donors in the presence/absence analyses, though that assumption may not hold. A further reported finding was that TCR beta sequences accurately predicted the HLA-A and HLA-B alleles for most subjects in the first cohort. In an earlier analysis of a few hundred of the donors, most TCR beta V segments were observed in productive rearrangements about 87% or about 30% of the time, broadly matching IMGT annotations. This cohort had only TCR beta chains sequenced, and the lack of alpha or paired-chain data limited which features could be detected. For the cohort, immune exposure information was limited to CMV serostatus. According to a later analysis, TCR association rates differed among HLA loci, with DRB1 alleles showing the most associated TCRs and HLA-C alleles showing the fewest. A few of the identified cytomegalovirus-associated TCR beta chains were confirmed in vitro to be specific for cytomegalovirus antigens. Seventeen rarely observed V segments, including chromosome 9 orphons, were excluded from the earlier analysis of about 610 of the donors because counts were too low. The study listed 150 to 200 TCR beta chains as associated with cytomegalovirus. A later genetic analysis reported fewer N-insertions in productive TCRs among donors in an Asian-associated ancestry cluster than the 666-donor mean. The authors suggested that the approach could potentially be extended to other disease states and immunological phenotypes. Most CMV-associated TCR beta chains appeared to be HLA-restricted in a later analysis, and the HLA associations seemed to be driven largely by CMV exposure. A later genetic analysis associated a missense DCLRE1C variant with V-gene and J-gene trimming of TCR beta chains, and an independent cohort replicated the association. Several of the top co-occurrence clusters appeared to be linked to parvovirus B19, influenza, CMV and Epstein-Barr virus, according to a later analysis. Linkage disequilibrium might explain the correlated functional status among segregating V segments, but an unknown experimental factor could not be excluded. Some IMGT-functional V segments, including TRBV6-2 and TRBV6-3, could not be distinguished by the 87-base-pair reads and were therefore excluded.

The cohort comprised 670 or so healthy bone marrow donors. Cohort members were all nominally healthy when sampled, although unrecorded immune exposures were likely present. The donor tested CMV seropositive, placing the donor among the 289 seropositive members of the cohort. A peripheral blood sample was collected from each donor, and TCR beta sequencing was performed on peripheral blood mononuclear cells. Genomic DNA extraction from the blood cell samples was performed with the Qiagen DNeasy Blood Extraction Kit. Sequenced material: PBMCs. Here the chain combines TRBV6-4 and TRBJ2-3, with the D gene not confidently named. The receptor was isolated from a man aged 40-50 years in good health and CMV-seropositive. The CDR3 here reads CASGPELADTQYF. At the DNA level, the sequence is TGTGCCTCCGGTCCTGAGTTGGCAGATACGCAGTATTTT.